This T cell receptor (beta chain) was identified in a study of cytotoxic CD8 clonotypes in ibrutinib-treated CLL (dated by TCRdb to the early 2020s). Study-level background: The cohort included some 14 treatment-naive and under 13 relapsed/refractory patients; approximately 17 were IGHV unmutated. Samples averaged around 280,000 productive templates and 90,000 to 95,000 productive rearrangements. Partial responses were observed in some 24 patients and complete responses in 2; after a median follow-up of around 68 months, remission was maintained in 15 or so patients and progression was observed in about twelve. All remission and progressive disease samples were collected while patients were still receiving ibrutinib. Cryopreserved peripheral blood mononuclear cells were obtained prior to treatment, at the time of response, and at either disease progression or sustained remission. Of the 86 participants in the trial, about 25 had longitudinal samples available. Samples at response were collected after a median of about 11 months of treatment, with a range of roughly 6 to 36 months.

On a MiSeq, deep resolution sequencing aimed for a depth between 1 in 1 million and 1 in 200,000 T cells, with each clonotype covered about 9.9x on average. The immunoSEQ hsTCRB Kit was used to generate the TCR beta libraries. The authors processed their data as follows. The data were analyzed with ImmunoSEQ Analyzer and ImmunoSEQ Data Assistant, and V, D and J gene assignments followed IMGT definitions. Clonality was computed as one minus normalized Shannon entropy of productive rearrangement frequencies, ranging from 0 to 1. Only overrepresented clonotypes making up at least 0.05% of the repertoire of each patient were included in the public clonotype analysis. About a dozen repertoires from age-matched healthy donors, obtained from immuneACCESS, served as clonality controls. TCRdb's version of the immuneACCESS table is confined to in-frame rearrangements and falls short of the full clone set. An unresolved V gene accounts for under half of the shortfall where checked; the remainder is of unknown origin. V and J calls and clone size are given by that table; D and trimming were obtained from the DNA. In all, the sample holds just over 200,000 clones, and 65% to 80% of those were seen once. 5.5% to 7% of the sample is taken by the ten largest.

Beyond this particular receptor, the publication reports: An increase in clonality was observed at ibrutinib response, with clonality remaining stable during sustained remission and falling back toward baseline at progression. Public clonotypes were rare and either shrank or stayed stable during treatment, and the rise in clonality at ibrutinib response reflected expansion of private clonotypes. Sustained-remission and progressing patients did not have matched sampling times, and lymph node repertoires were not examined. Baseline clonality exceeded that of age-matched healthy donors and correlated strongly with circulating CD8+ T-cell counts.

About this clone itself: Its antigen remains undetermined. Base qualities are not recorded, but no much larger clone differs from it by a single base.

The time point label for this specimen denotes: roughly 12 months on ibrutinib. For TCR beta library preparation, roughly 2.1 micrograms of genomic DNA was extracted from cryopreserved PBMCs. Longitudinal blood samples from CLL patients receiving ibrutinib monotherapy were subjected to high-throughput TCR beta sequencing. Patients were enrolled in a phase 2 open-label single-center ibrutinib monotherapy trial. This clonotype was obtained from a human donor with chronic lymphocytic leukemia. Specimen: PBMCs, collected after 12 months of ibrutinib treatment.

The base sequence is TGCAGCGCGGGACAGGCACATCAGCCCCAGCATTTT. It specifies CSAGQAHQPQHF. Here the chain combines TRBV29-1 and TRBJ1-5; TRBD1 aligns with 8 central bases. Based on the germline V gene, the CDR1 and CDR2 sequences are SQVTM and ANQGSEA. CDR3 length: 12 amino acids, cysteine to phenylalanine. CDR3 DNA only is kept here, 36 bases in frame from base 1. V loses 7 bases at its end and J loses 5 bases; junction bases beyond the gene matches: 4.